The 3 T cell receptor beta chains presented below share a single source sample, sequenced in a study of OX40 agonist ivuxolimab in advanced cancers. Sequencing used immunoSEQ multiplex PCR; TCRdb keeps in-frame clones, though not all of them. The sample comprises tens of thousands of clones, 85% to 90% of which are singletons, and approximately 11% rests with the top ten. This sample comprised CD4+ or CD8+ T cells sorted from blood, obtained in a trial of the OX40 agonist ivuxolimab. These receptors originate from an adult with an advanced solid tumor such as melanoma, head and neck, liver or kidney cancer.

The gene calls are TRBV28 and TRBJ2-7; D is perhaps TRBD1 (6 bases). The length of the CDR3 is 13 residues. V lost 7 bases and J lost 6, with 16 bases in between. Germline lookup yields CDR1 MDHEN and CDR2 SYDVKM. The CDR3 region has the DNA TGTGCCAGCACCATCAGGGGAGCTACCGAGCAGTACTTC. Translation gives CASTIRGATEQYF. The entire variable domain, with the rest obtained from reference TRBV28 and TRBJ2-7, is as follows: DVKVTQSSRYLVKRTGEKVFLECVQDMDHENMFWYRQDPGLGLRLIYFSYDVKMKEKGDIPEGYSVSREKKERFSLILESASTNQTSMYLCASTIRGATEQYFGPGTRLTVT.

This chain uses TRBV11-1 with TRBJ1-2; no clear D. Germline V lookup: CDR1 SGHAT, CDR2 FQDESV (reference sequence). The length of the CDR3 is 15 residues. With 4 bases removed from V and 1 base from J, the gap between germline ends came to 13 bases. This chain's CDR3 is CASSSPERVNYGYTF. The CDR3 nucleotides are TGTGCCAGCAGCTCCCCCGAACGGGTTAACTATGGCTACACCTTC. The full variable domain, rest sourced from reference TRBV11-1 and TRBJ1-2, is EAEVAQSPRYKITEKSQAVAFWCDPISGHATLYWYRQILGQGPELLVQFQDESVVDDSQLPKDRFSAERLKGVDSTLKIQPAELGDSAMYLCASSSPERVNYGYTFGSGTRLTVV.

The chain recombines TRBV27 with TRBJ2-7, with D perhaps TRBD1 (6 bases). V was clipped by 3 bases and J by 2 bases, with 8 bases between them. The CDR3 totals 13 residues. Germline CDR1 is MNHEY and CDR2 is SMNVEV (reference sequence). The CDR3 DNA follows: TGTGCCAGCAGTTTGGGGACAACCTACGAGCAGTACTTC. It yields the protein CASSLGTTYEQYF.